The sequence of this T cell receptor beta chain was determined in a study of T cells in Graves' hyperthyroidism and ophthalmopathy. The blood sample predates any ophthalmopathy symptoms, coming from first hyperthyroidism diagnosis. Concerning this clonotype itself: As yet, its antigen is unknown.

Whole-study results and caveats: Blood also showed most of the thyroid clonotypes that were expanded above 0.001.

Germline V lookup: CDR1 DFQATT, CDR2 SNEGSKA (reference sequence). The CDR3 has 12 amino acids. V gave up 5 bases and J gave up 6 bases, with 14 bases separating them. Template material for amplifying TCR beta CDR3 regions consisted of RNA transcripts. Using the HTBI primer set, a first-round RT-PCR was run on the TCR CDR3. TCRdb independently ran MiXCR on the multiplex PCR reads; one entry per CDR3 protein. This sample has about 260,000 distinct CDR3 sequences; less than 30% occur once, and the top ten carry around 28%. The sample was blood. This chain uses TRBV20-1 with TRBJ2-7, with D possibly matching TRBD1 (6 bases). The TCR originated in a man in his forties with Graves' hyperthyroidism that later progressed to Graves' ophthalmopathy. The DNA of the CDR3 is TGCAGTGCTTGGGGTCAGGGGTCCGAGCAGTACTTC. This encodes CSAWGQGSEQYF.